The table lists the clone carrying this T cell receptor beta chain with a few counts. Its antigen is not identified. This sample is part of a study of cytomegalovirus exposure and HLA in healthy donors. Study-level results: Excluded: some indistinguishable V segments such as TRBV6-2 and TRBV6-3.

The PCR used 60 Vbeta and 13 Jbeta primers. Profiling relied on immunoSEQ multiplex PCR, and the TCRdb table lists in-frame clones only, not all of them. The sample lists around 120,000 clones; under 80% were seen once. The CDR3 extends over 14 amino acids. Trimming took 9 bases from V and 8 from J, leaving 19 bases between them. CDR1 and CDR2 from the germline V gene are MNHEY and SVGAGI. Input material: PBMCs. The receptor was isolated from a man in his 60s in good health and CMV-seropositive. The chain is built from TRBV6-5 and TRBJ1-4, with a tentative D call TRBD1 (5 bases). This CDR3 is CASRSPGQQEKLFF. CDR3 coding DNA: TGTGCCAGTCGCTCGCCAGGGCAGCAGGAAAAACTGTTTTTT.